The 2 T cell receptor beta chains below all came from one sample that was sequenced in a study of blood T cell repertoires in COVID-19. Libraries were prepared by immunoSEQ multiplex PCR; TCRdb keeps only in-frame clonotypes and omits some of them. This sample yields about 270,000 clones, of which about nine tenths are seen a single time; approximately 9.8% belongs to the top ten. The sequenced sample was peripheral blood. These receptors were obtained from a man aged 40-49 years who had recovered from COVID-19.

The chain links TRBV7-9 to TRBJ1-2; 7 bases fit TRBD1. V was pared by 4 bases and J by 6 bases, with 8 bases of the junction left unmatched. In germline, CDR1 is SEHNR, CDR2 FQNEAQ (reference sequence). CDR3 length equals 14 residues. The CDR3 DNA is TGTGCCAGCAGCTCGCGAGCCGGGACAGATGGCTACACCTTC. Amino acid sequence: CASSSRAGTDGYTF.

This rearrangement joins TRBV5-1 to TRBJ2-3; 14 bases match TRBD2. Trimming took 4 bases from V and 4 from J; bases not matched to a gene: 11. CDR1 is SGHRS and CDR2 is YFSETQ in the germline V gene. The CDR3 sequence is 18 residues long. CDR3 nucleotides: TGCGCCAGCAGCAGATGGACTAGCGGGAGGCCGAATTCAGATACGCAGTATTTT. This gives the protein CASSRWTSGRPNSDTQYF.